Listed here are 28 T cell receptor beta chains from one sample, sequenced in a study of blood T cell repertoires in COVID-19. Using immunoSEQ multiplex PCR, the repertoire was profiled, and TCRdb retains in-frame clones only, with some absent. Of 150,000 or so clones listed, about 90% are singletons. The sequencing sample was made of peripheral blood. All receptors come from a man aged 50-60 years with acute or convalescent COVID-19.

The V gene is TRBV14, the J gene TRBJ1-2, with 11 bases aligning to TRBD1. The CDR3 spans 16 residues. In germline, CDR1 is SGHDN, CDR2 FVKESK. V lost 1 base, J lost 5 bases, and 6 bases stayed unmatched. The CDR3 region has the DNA TGTGCCAGCAGCCAAGTTGGTGGGACAGGGGGGTATGGCTACACCTTC. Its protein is CASSQVGGTGGYGYTF.

CDR3 nucleotide sequence: TGTGCCACCCAGGGGGCGATGAATCAGCCCCAGCATTTT. Translation gives CATQGAMNQPQHF. The chain carries TRBV15 and TRBJ1-5, with 8 bases aligning to TRBD1. The CDR3 totals 13 residues. Trimming took 8 bases from V and 4 from J; bases not matched to a gene: 4. In germline, CDR1 is LNHNV, CDR2 YYDKDF (reference sequence).

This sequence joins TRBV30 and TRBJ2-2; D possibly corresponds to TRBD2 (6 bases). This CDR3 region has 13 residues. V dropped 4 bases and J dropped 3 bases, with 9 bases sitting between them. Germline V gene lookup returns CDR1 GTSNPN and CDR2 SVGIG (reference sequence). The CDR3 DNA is TGTGCCTGGACCGGGAGAGACACCGGGGAGCTGTTTTTT. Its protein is CAWTGRDTGELFF.

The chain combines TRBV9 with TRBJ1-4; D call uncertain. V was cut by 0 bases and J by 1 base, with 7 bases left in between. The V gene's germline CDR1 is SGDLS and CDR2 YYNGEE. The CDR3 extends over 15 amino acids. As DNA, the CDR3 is TGTGCCAGCAGCGTAGGTGTAGAAACTAATGAAAAACTGTTTTTT. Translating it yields CASSVGVETNEKLFF.

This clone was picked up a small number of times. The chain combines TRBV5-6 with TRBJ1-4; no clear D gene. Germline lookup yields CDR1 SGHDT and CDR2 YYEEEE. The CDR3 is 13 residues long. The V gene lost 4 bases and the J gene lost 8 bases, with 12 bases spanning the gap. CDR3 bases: TGTGCCAGCAGCATTGTACTATCGGAAAAACTGTTTTTT. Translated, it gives CASSIVLSEKLFF.

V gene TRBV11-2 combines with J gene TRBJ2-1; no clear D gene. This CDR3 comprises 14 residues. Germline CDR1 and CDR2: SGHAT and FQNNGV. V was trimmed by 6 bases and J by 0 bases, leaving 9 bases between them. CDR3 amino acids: CASRKPGSYNEQFF. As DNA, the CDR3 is TGTGCCAGCAGAAAGCCCGGCTCCTACAATGAGCAGTTCTTC.

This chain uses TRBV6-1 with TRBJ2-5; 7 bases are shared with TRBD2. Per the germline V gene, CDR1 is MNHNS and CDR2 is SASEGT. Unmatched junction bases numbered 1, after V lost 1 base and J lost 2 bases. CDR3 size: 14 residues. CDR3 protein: CASSEGGGQETQYF. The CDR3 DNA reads TGTGCCAGCAGTGAAGGGGGAGGGCAAGAGACCCAGTACTTC.

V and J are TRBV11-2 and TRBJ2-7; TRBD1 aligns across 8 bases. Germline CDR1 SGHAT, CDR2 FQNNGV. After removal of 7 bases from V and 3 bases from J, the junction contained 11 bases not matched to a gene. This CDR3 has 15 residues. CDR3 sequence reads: CASTGGTGTGYEQYF. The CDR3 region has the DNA TGTGCCAGCACCGGGGGCACCGGGACAGGCTACGAGCAGTACTTC. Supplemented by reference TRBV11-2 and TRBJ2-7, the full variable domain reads EAGVAQSPRYKIIEKRQSVAFWCNPISGHATLYWYQQILGQGPKLLIQFQNNGVVDDSQLPKDRFSAERLKGVDSTLKIQPAKLEDSAVYLCASTGGTGTGYEQYFGPGTRLTVT.

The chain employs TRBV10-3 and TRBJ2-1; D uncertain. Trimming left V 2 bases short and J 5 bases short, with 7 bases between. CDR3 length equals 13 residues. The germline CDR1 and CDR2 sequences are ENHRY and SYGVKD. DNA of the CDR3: TGTGCCATCAGTGAGGCGATGGACAATGAGCAGTTCTTC. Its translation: CAISEAMDNEQFF.

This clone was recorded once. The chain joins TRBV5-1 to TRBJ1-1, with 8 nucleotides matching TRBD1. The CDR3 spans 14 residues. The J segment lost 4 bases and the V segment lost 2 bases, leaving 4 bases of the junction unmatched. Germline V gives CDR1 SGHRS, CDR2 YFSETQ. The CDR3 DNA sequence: TGCGCCAGCAGCTTCTCTGGACAGGGCACTGAAGCTTTCTTT. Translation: CASSFSGQGTEAFF.

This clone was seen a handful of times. CDR3 in DNA: TGTGCCAGCACCCGGTCCGTCGAGCAGTACTTC. This gives the protein CASTRSVEQYF. V gene TRBV5-8 combines with J gene TRBJ2-7; D is unresolved. V gave up 6 bases and J gave up 6 bases, with 10 bases separating them. Germline V gene lookup returns CDR1 SGHTS and CDR2 YDEGEE. The CDR3 has 11 residues. Drawing the rest from reference TRBV5-8 and TRBJ2-7, the complete variable domain is EAGVTQSPTHLIKTRGQQATLRCSPISGHTSVYWYQQALGLGLQFLLWYDEGEERNRGNFPPRFSGRQFPNYSSELNVNALELEDSALYLCASTRSVEQYFGPGTRLTVT.

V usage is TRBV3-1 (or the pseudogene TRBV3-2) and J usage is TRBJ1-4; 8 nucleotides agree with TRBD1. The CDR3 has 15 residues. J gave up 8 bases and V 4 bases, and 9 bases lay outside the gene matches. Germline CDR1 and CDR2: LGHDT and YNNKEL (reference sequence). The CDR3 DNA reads TGTGCCAGCAGCCGCGAGGGACAGGCGGGGGAAAAACTGTTTTTT. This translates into CASSREGQAGEKLFF.

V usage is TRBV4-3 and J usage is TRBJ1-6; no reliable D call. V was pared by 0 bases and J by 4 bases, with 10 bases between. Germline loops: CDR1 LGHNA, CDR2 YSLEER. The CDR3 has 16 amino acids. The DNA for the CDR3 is TGCGCCAGCAGCCAAGATTCAGGCACATATAATTCACCCCTCCACTTT. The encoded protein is CASSQDSGTYNSPLHF.

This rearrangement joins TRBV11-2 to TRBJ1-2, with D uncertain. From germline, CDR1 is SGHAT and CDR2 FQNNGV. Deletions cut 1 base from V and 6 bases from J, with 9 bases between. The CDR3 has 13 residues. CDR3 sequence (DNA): TGTGCCAGCAGCTTAGGGCCAATGGATGGCTACACCTTC. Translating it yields CASSLGPMDGYTF.

CDR3 amino acids: CASSVGGGRSGYTF. The CDR3, as DNA: TGTGCCAGCAGCGTAGGCGGGGGGCGTAGCGGCTACACCTTC. The chain carries TRBV9 and TRBJ1-2; D possibly corresponds to TRBD1 (6 bases). This CDR3 contains 14 residues. Trimming cost V 0 bases and J 8 bases, with 14 bases left between them. CDR1 and CDR2 from the germline V gene are SGDLS and YYNGEE.

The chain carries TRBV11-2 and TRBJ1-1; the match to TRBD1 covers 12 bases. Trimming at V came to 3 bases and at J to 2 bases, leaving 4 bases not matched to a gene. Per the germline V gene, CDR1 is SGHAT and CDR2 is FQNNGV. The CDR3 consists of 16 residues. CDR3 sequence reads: CASSFRDRGRNTEAFF. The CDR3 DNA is TGTGCCAGCAGCTTCCGGGACAGGGGGCGAAACACTGAAGCTTTCTTT.

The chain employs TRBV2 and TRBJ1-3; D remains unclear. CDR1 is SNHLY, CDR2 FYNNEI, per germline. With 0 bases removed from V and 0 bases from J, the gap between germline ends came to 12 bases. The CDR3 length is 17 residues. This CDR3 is CASSEASLLYSGNTIYF. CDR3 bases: TGTGCCAGCAGTGAAGCCTCCCTCCTTTACTCTGGAAACACCATATATTTT. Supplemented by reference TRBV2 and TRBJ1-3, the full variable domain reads EPEVTQTPSHQVTQMGQEVILRCVPISNHLYFYWYRQILGQKVEFLVSFYNNEISEKSEIFDDQFSVERPDGSNFTLKIRSTKLEDSAMYFCASSEASLLYSGNTIYFGEGSWLTVV.

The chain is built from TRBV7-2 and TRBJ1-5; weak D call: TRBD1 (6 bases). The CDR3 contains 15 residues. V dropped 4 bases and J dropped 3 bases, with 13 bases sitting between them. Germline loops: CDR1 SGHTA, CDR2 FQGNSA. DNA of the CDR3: TGTGCCAGCAGCTCGAACGGACAGTTCAATCAGCCCCAGCATTTT. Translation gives CASSSNGQFNQPQHF.

CDR3 region: CASTLGQAGYNEQFF. Written as DNA, the CDR3 is TGTGCCAGTACCCTGGGACAGGCGGGCTACAATGAGCAGTTCTTC. V is TRBV19 and J is TRBJ2-1; 8 nucleotides line up with TRBD1. Germline-derived CDR1 and CDR2 are LNHDA and SQIVND (reference sequence). The CDR3 contains 15 residues. J lost 3 bases, V lost 7 bases, and 8 bases had no gene match.

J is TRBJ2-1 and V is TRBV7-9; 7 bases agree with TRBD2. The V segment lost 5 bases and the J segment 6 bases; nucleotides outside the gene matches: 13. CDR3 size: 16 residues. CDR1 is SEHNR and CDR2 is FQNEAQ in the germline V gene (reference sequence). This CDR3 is CASSRPGWPGGNEQFF. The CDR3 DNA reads TGTGCCAGCAGCCGCCCCGGCTGGCCGGGGGGCAATGAGCAGTTCTTC. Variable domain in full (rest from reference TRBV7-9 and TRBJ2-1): DTGVSQNPRHKITKRGQNVTFRCDPISEHNRLYWYRQTLGQGPEFLTYFQNEAQLEKSRLLSDRFSAERPKGSFSTLEIQRTEQGDSAMYLCASSRPGWPGGNEQFFGPGTRLTVL.

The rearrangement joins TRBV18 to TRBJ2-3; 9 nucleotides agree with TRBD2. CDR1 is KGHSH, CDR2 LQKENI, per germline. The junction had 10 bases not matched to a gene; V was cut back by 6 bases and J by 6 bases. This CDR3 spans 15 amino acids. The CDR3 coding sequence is TGTGCCAGCTCCGCCGGGACTAGCTCCTTGGATACGCAGTATTTT. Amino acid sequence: CASSAGTSSLDTQYF.

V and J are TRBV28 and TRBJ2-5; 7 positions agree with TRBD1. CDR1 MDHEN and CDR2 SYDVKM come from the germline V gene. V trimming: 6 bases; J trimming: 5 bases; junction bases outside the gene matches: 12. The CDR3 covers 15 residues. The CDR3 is CASRTYRGPGETQYF. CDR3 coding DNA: TGTGCCAGCAGAACGTACAGGGGCCCCGGGGAGACCCAGTACTTC.

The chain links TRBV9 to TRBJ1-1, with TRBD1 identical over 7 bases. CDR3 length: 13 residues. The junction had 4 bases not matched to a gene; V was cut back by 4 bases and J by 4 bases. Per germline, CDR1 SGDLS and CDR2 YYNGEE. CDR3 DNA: TGTGCCAGCAGCAGGGGGCCGTTCACTGAAGCTTTCTTT. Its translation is CASSRGPFTEAFF.

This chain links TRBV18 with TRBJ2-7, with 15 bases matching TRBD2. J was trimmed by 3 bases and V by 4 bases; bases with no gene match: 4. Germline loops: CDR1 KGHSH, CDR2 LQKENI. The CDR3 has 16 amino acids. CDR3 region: CASSRGTSGRIYEQYF. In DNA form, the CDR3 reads TGTGCCAGCTCACGGGGGACTAGCGGGAGGATCTACGAGCAGTACTTC.

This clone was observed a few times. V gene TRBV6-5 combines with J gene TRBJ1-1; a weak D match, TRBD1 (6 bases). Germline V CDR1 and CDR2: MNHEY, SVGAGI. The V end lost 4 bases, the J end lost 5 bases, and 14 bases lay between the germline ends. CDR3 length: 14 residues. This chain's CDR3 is CASSSPGVRTEAFF. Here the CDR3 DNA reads TGTGCCAGCAGTTCCCCAGGGGTCCGGACTGAAGCTTTCTTT.

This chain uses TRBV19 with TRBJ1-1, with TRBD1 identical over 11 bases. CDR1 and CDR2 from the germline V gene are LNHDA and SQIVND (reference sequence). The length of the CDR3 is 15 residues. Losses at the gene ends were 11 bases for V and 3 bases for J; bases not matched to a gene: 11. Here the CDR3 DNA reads TGTGCCGTGCGGGACAGGGGGAGGCCCCACACTGAAGCTTTCTTT. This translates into CAVRDRGRPHTEAFF.

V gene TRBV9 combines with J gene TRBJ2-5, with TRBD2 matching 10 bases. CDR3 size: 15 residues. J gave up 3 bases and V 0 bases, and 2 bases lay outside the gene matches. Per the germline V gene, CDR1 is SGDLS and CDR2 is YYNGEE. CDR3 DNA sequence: TGTGCCAGCAGCGTAGCTAGCGGGAGAAAAGAGACCCAGTACTTC. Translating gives CASSVASGRKETQYF.

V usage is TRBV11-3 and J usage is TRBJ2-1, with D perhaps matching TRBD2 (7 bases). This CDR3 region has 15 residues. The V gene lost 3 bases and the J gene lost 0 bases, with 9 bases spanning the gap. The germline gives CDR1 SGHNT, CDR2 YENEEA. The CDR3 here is CASSLGGGSYNEQFF. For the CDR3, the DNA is TGTGCCAGCAGCTTGGGAGGGGGCTCCTACAATGAGCAGTTCTTC.